The source of this T cell receptor beta chain is a study of T cell changes during pregnancy in multiple sclerosis. Germline CDR1 SGHRS, CDR2 YFSETQ. The CDR3 spans 14 residues. The V gene end was trimmed by 2 bases and the J gene end by 7 bases; junction bases not matched to a gene: 4. TCRdb's table, derived via immunoSEQ multiplex PCR, lists solely in-frame clones and lacks some. The table has some 38,000 clones, around 91% seen once. This TCR was recovered from a female donor in good health, enrolled as a control in a pregnancy study. The chain couples TRBV5-1 to TRBJ1-4, with 8 positions matching TRBD1. The sample was CD4+ T cells from peripheral blood mononuclear cells, taken in the second trimester of pregnancy. The CDR3 here is CASSLQGGGEKLFF. The CDR3 coding sequence is TGCGCCAGCAGCTTACAGGGGGGAGGTGAAAAACTGTTTTTT.